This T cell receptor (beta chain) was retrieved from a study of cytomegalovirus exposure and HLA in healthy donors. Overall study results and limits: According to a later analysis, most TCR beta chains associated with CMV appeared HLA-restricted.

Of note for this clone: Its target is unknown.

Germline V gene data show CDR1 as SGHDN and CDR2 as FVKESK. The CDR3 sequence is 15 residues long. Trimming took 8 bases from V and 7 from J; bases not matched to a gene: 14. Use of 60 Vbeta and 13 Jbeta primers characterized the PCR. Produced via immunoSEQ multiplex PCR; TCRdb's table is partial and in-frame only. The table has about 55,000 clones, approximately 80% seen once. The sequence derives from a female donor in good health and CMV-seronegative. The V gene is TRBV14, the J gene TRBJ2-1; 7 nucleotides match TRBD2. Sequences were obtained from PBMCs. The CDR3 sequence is CASGGDSNLPNEQFF. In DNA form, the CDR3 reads TGTGCCAGCGGGGGGGACTCAAACCTTCCGAATGAGCAGTTCTTC.